The entry below describes one T cell receptor (beta chain). This entry is derived from a study of T cells in Graves' hyperthyroidism and ophthalmopathy. Study details: Peripheral blood samples were taken at initial diagnosis, prior to any treatment.

CDR3 length: 14 residues. Germline assignment: CDR1 LNHDA and CDR2 SQIVND (reference sequence). Trimming removed 6 bases at V and 0 bases at J, with 9 bases between. Amplification yielded TCR beta CDR3 regions, with RNA transcripts as the source. The primer set for the first-round RT-PCR of the TCR CDR3 was HTBI. TCRdb passed the multiplex PCR reads through MiXCR, listing each CDR3 protein once. The sample carries 300,000 to 450,000 distinct CDR3 sequences, 15% to 19% recorded once. This sequence joins TRBV19 and TRBJ2-4; D not resolved. This TCR was recovered from a woman aged 18-35 years with Graves' hyperthyroidism that later progressed to Graves' ophthalmopathy. Sequenced: blood. The CDR3 loop is CASRGFGAKNIQYF. CDR3 coding DNA: TGTGCCAGTAGAGGGTTCGGAGCCAAAAACATTCAGTACTTC.